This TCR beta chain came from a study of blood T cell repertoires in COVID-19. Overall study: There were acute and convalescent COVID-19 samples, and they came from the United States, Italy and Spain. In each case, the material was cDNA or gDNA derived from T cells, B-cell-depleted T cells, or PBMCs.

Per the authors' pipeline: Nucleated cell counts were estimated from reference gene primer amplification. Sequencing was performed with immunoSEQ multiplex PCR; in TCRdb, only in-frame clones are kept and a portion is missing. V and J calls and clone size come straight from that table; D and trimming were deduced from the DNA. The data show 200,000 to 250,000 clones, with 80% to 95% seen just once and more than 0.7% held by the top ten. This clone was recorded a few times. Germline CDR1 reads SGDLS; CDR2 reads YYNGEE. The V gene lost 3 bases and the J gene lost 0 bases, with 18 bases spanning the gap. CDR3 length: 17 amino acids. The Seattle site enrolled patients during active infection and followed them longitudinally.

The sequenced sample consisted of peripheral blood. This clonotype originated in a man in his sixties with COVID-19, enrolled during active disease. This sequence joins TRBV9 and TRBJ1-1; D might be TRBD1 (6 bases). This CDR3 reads CASSALGDIRMNTEAFF. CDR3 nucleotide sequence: TGTGCCAGCAGCGCCCTCGGGGACATTAGGATGAACACTGAAGCTTTCTTT.